Listed here are 30 T cell receptor beta chains from one sample, sequenced in a study of beta chain features in type 1 diabetes listed by TCRdb under 2018. The library was made by the immunoSEQ multiplex PCR assay. All of the isolated RNA was reverse transcribed with the High Capacity cDNA Reverse Transcription Kit, so expressed TCRB transcripts were sequenced. The clones in this table, taken by TCRdb from immuneACCESS, are in-frame only. Not every clone is retained; where verified, under half of the shortfall comes from an unresolved V gene, and the cause of the rest is unknown. The sample table lists roughly 170,000 clones, around an eighth of them with a count of one. The ten top clones hold approximately 0.62% of the sample. What was sequenced was central memory CD4+ T cells from blood. The receptors derive from a woman aged 18-29 years in good health.

V usage is TRBV28 and J usage is TRBJ2-3; D is possibly TRBD1 (5 bases). V lost 3 bases, J lost 0 bases, and 7 bases lay in between. The CDR3 totals 14 residues. Looked up from germline, CDR1 is MDHEN and CDR2 is SYDVKM. The chain's CDR3 is CASSFRVSTDTQYF. In nucleotides, the CDR3 is TGTGCCAGCAGTTTCAGGGTCAGCACAGATACGCAGTATTTT. Based on the CDR3 plus reference TRBV28 and TRBJ2-3, the full variable domain is DVKVTQSSRYLVKRTGEKVFLECVQDMDHENMFWYRQDPGLGLRLIYFSYDVKMKEKGDIPEGYSVSREKKERFSLILESASTNQTSMYLCASSFRVSTDTQYFGPGTRLTVL.

This clone has only a few counts. V usage is TRBV19 and J usage is TRBJ1-1, with a possible D match to TRBD1 (5 bases). The CDR3 length is 13 residues. Trimming took off 6 bases at V and 6 bases at J, with 14 bases between the two ends. Germline CDR1 and CDR2: LNHDA and SQIVND (reference sequence). CDR3 sequence reads: CASSYSGHSEAFF. The DNA of the CDR3 is TGTGCCAGTAGCTACTCTGGACACTCTGAAGCTTTCTTT.

This clone was recorded a few times. The gene calls are TRBV19 and TRBJ2-1; D might be TRBD2 (6 bases). Per germline, CDR1 LNHDA and CDR2 SQIVND (reference sequence). Trimming left V 9 bases short and J 4 bases short, with 10 bases between. The CDR3 has 12 amino acids. CDR3 nucleotide sequence: TGTGCCAGCGGGAGACATTACAATGAGCAGTTCTTC. It specifies CASGRHYNEQFF.

The V and J genes are TRBV7-8 and TRBJ2-7, with TRBD1 matching 12 bases. The CDR3 totals 14 residues. V lost 2 bases and J lost 8; bases outside the gene matches: 4. Germline CDR1 reads SGHVS; CDR2 reads FQNEAQ. CDR3 in amino acids: CASSLSGTGGKQYF. CDR3 coding DNA: TGTGCCAGCAGCTTATCTGGGACAGGGGGCAAGCAGTACTTC.

This clone was observed a few times. The chain combines TRBV10-3 with TRBJ2-7, with TRBD2 matching 10 bases. V shed 6 bases and J 2 bases; nucleotides not matched to a gene: 4. Per the germline V gene, CDR1 is ENHRY and CDR2 is SYGVKD. The CDR3 is 14 amino acids. The CDR3 loop is CAISPTSGTYEQYF. Here the CDR3 DNA reads TGTGCCATCAGCCCCACTAGCGGGACCTACGAGCAGTACTTC.

This clone was seen a few times. This chain uses TRBV6-5 with TRBJ2-7; D is perhaps TRBD1 (6 bases). V was pared by 2 bases and J by 3 bases, with 14 bases between. Germline V CDR1 and CDR2: MNHEY, SVGAGI. This CDR3 has 15 residues. The CDR3 protein is CASSYKGRDNYEQYF. CDR3 nucleotides: TGTGCCAGCAGTTACAAAGGCCGGGACAACTACGAGCAGTACTTC.

The chain has TRBV2 and TRBJ1-1; 8 nucleotides match TRBD1. V dropped 8 bases and J dropped 0; count of bases not matched to a gene: 17. Germline CDR1 and CDR2: SNHLY and FYNNEI. This CDR3 region has 18 residues. The CDR3 here is CASVPQGATLALNTEAFF. Written as DNA, the CDR3 is TGTGCCAGCGTCCCCCAGGGGGCGACCCTTGCTTTGAACACTGAAGCTTTCTTT.

In its sample, this clone was seen a few times. The chain joins TRBV5-1 to TRBJ2-5; a possible D gene is TRBD1 (6 bases). This CDR3 contains 14 residues. Germline V gene lookup returns CDR1 SGHRS and CDR2 YFSETQ. With 4 bases removed from V and 3 bases from J, the gap between germline ends came to 13 bases. The CDR3 is CASSLGTSEETQYF. DNA for the CDR3: TGCGCCAGCAGCCTCGGGACATCCGAAGAGACCCAGTACTTC. The entire variable domain, with the rest obtained from reference TRBV5-1 and TRBJ2-5, is as follows: KAGVTQTPRYLIKTRGQQVTLSCSPISGHRSVSWYQQTPGQGLQFLFEYFSETQRNKGNFPGRFSGRQFSNSRSEMNVSTLELGDSALYLCASSLGTSEETQYFGPGTRLLVL.

The V gene is TRBV28, the J gene TRBJ2-3; D gene unclear. Germline CDR1 reads MDHEN; CDR2 reads SYDVKM. V was trimmed by 8 bases and J by 0 bases, leaving 15 bases between them. CDR3 size: 15 residues. The CDR3 sequence: CASPSAGVSTDTQYF. DNA for the CDR3: TGTGCCAGCCCATCAGCCGGAGTAAGCACAGATACGCAGTATTTT.

The gene calls are TRBV28 and TRBJ2-2; 10 bases are shared with TRBD1. Trimming took 3 bases from V and 4 from J; bases not matched to a gene: 8. CDR3 length: 17 amino acids. The germline V gene encodes CDR1 MDHEN and CDR2 SYDVKM. The CDR3 bases are TGTGCCAGCAGTTTTCACGGACAGGGGGGAGTCACCGGGGAGCTGTTTTTT. Translation: CASSFHGQGGVTGELFF.

This clone has a handful of counts. V is TRBV9 and J is TRBJ1-2; D remains ambiguous. Trimming pared 3 bases from V and 3 bases from J, leaving 15 bases between. The V gene's germline CDR1 is SGDLS and CDR2 YYNGEE. The CDR3 is made up of 15 amino acids. As DNA, the CDR3 is TGTGCCAGCAGCGCAAGACGGGGTAGAGACTATGGCTACACCTTC. This codes for CASSARRGRDYGYTF.

The chain uses TRBV18 and TRBJ2-7; 11 positions match TRBD2. The CDR3 covers 15 residues. Germline assignment: CDR1 KGHSH and CDR2 LQKENI. V shed 2 bases and J 3 bases; nucleotides not matched to a gene: 3. In nucleotides, the CDR3 is TGTGCCAGCTCACCAGGGACTAGCGGAAACTACGAGCAGTACTTC. Its translation: CASSPGTSGNYEQYF.

This clone has only a few counts. This sample also contains other DNA sequences that code for the same CDR3. This sequence joins TRBV20-1 and TRBJ2-1, with D unclear. Trimming took off 3 bases at V and 5 bases at J, with 5 bases between the two ends. Germline V gives CDR1 DFQATT, CDR2 SNEGSKA (reference sequence). The CDR3 has 11 amino acids. CDR3 bases: TGCAGTGCTAGGTCTCACAATGAGCAGTTCTTC. This gives the protein CSARSHNEQFF.

This clone showed up just a few times. The J gene is TRBJ2-7, the V gene TRBV10-3, with 11 bases aligning to TRBD2. The CDR3 consists of 16 residues. The V and J ends lost 3 bases and 0 bases, in that order; junction bases with no gene match: 4. Looked up from germline, CDR1 is ENHRY and CDR2 is SYGVKD. CDR3 sequence reads: CAISDSGLADSYEQYF. As DNA, the CDR3 is TGTGCCATCAGTGACTCGGGACTAGCGGACTCCTACGAGCAGTACTTC.

The chain has TRBV19 and TRBJ2-3; D gene uncertain. Trimming left V 4 bases short and J 5 bases short, with 7 bases between. The germline V gene encodes CDR1 LNHDA and CDR2 SQIVND (reference sequence). The CDR3 length is 12 residues. CDR3: CASSTSGDTQYF. The CDR3 DNA reads TGTGCCAGTAGTACTTCCGGAGATACGCAGTATTTT. Based on the CDR3 plus reference TRBV19 and TRBJ2-3, the full variable domain is DGGITQSPKYLFRKEGQNVTLSCEQNLNHDAMYWYRQDPGQGLRLIYYSQIVNDFQKGDIAEGYSVSREKKESFPLTVTSAQKNPTAFYLCASSTSGDTQYFGPGTRLTVL.

Concerning this clone itself: Within the sample, other DNA sequences also encode this same CDR3. This chain uses TRBV29-1 with TRBJ2-7; no firm D call. This CDR3 spans 12 amino acids. Trimming pared 4 bases from V and 0 bases from J, leaving 7 bases between. The germline V gene has CDR1 SQVTM and CDR2 ANQGSEA. The CDR3: CSVVGSSYEQYF. CDR3 nucleotides: TGCAGCGTTGTGGGCAGCTCCTACGAGCAGTACTTC.

The J gene is TRBJ1-1, the V gene TRBV28, with 9 bases lining up with TRBD1. This CDR3 is 12 amino acids long. V dropped 2 bases and J dropped 8; count of bases not matched to a gene: 0. Germline values: CDR1 MDHEN, CDR2 SYDVKM. The CDR3 is CASSLGTGEAFF. As DNA, the CDR3 is TGTGCCAGCAGTTTAGGGACAGGGGAAGCTTTCTTT.

This clone was picked up many times. This rearrangement joins TRBV9 to TRBJ2-3, with 10 bases fitting TRBD1. With V trimmed by 3 bases and J by 5 bases, 12 bases remained unmatched. The CDR3 consists of 17 residues. Germline CDR1 and CDR2: SGDLS and YYNGEE. DNA for the CDR3: TGTGCCAGCAGCGACTCGCCCGGGACAGGGGTGAGAGATACGCAGTATTTT. This codes for CASSDSPGTGVRDTQYF.

This clone was detected only a few times. V and J are TRBV29-1 and TRBJ1-2; 10 nucleotides match TRBD1. The V and J ends lost 6 bases and 8 bases, in that order; junction bases with no gene match: 6. The CDR3 has 12 amino acids. Germline V CDR1 and CDR2: SQVTM, ANQGSEA. The CDR3 DNA is TGCAGCGTAAGACAGGGGGCAGGAGGCTACACCTTC. Residues: CSVRQGAGGYTF.

The chain carries TRBV9 and TRBJ2-7; 7 bases align to TRBD2. The CDR3 is 15 amino acids. The germline V gene encodes CDR1 SGDLS and CDR2 YYNGEE. V gave up 7 bases and J gave up 6 bases; unmatched junction bases: 16. DNA for the CDR3: TGTGCCAGCGACCCAGCGGGGTCGTTGATGGGCGAGCAGTACTTC. Translation gives CASDPAGSLMGEQYF.

This chain links TRBV6-1 with TRBJ2-1, with 7 nucleotides matching TRBD2. This CDR3 spans 14 amino acids. Germline CDR1 MNHNS, CDR2 SASEGT. With V trimmed by 8 bases and J by 0 bases, 4 bases remained unmatched. The chain's CDR3 is CASERGRSYNEQFF. The CDR3 DNA sequence: TGTGCCAGCGAGCGGGGCCGCTCCTACAATGAGCAGTTCTTC.

This clone appeared a few times. The rearrangement links TRBV4-2 to TRBJ2-5, with D possibly TRBD1 on 5 matching bases. The V end lost 0 bases, the J end lost 5 bases, and 16 bases lay between the germline ends. The CDR3 loop spans 16 amino acids. Germline-derived CDR1 and CDR2 are LGHNA and YNFKEQ. This CDR3 is CASSQEGQGLRETQYF. CDR3 sequence (DNA): TGTGCCAGCAGCCAAGAAGGGCAGGGCTTAAGGGAGACCCAGTACTTC.

The V call is TRBV4-2, the J call TRBJ2-5; weak D call: TRBD1 (6 bases). Trimming shortened V by 1 base and J by 0 bases, and 9 bases separated the two germline ends. Germline-derived CDR1 and CDR2 are LGHNA and YNFKEQ. CDR3 length equals 15 residues. The CDR3 nucleotides read TGTGCCAGCAGCCAAGGGGGACAAAACCAAGAGACCCAGTACTTC. Translation gives CASSQGGQNQETQYF.

The chain recombines TRBV7-6 with TRBJ2-7; a possible D gene is TRBD1 (6 bases). Germline CDR1 reads SGHVS; CDR2 reads FNYEAQ. This CDR3 region has 15 residues. V was clipped by 5 bases and J by 0 bases, with 14 bases between them. The CDR3 bases are TGTGCCAGCAGCCGAGGGCAGGGGTTCTCCTACGAGCAGTACTTC. The encoded protein is CASSRGQGFSYEQYF.

Only a few counts were recorded for this clone. The chain links TRBV7-2 to TRBJ2-3, with D possibly TRBD2 on 6 matching bases. Germline CDR1 is SGHTA and CDR2 is FQGNSA. The CDR3 runs to 14 residues. V dropped 5 bases and J dropped 2 bases, with 11 bases sitting between them. CDR3 in amino acids: CASSRDFDTDTQYF. The DNA for the CDR3 is TGTGCCAGCAGCCGGGACTTTGACACAGATACGCAGTATTTT.

This clone was seen a handful of times. This chain uses TRBV5-1 with TRBJ2-5, with D unresolved. V lost 2 bases to trimming and J lost 0 bases, with 8 bases between them. The CDR3 length is 14 residues. Per the germline V gene, CDR1 is SGHRS and CDR2 is YFSETQ. CDR3 nucleotide sequence: TGCGCCAGCAGCTTCGCCAGGTACCAAGAGACCCAGTACTTC. Translating gives CASSFARYQETQYF.

The chain has TRBV19 and TRBJ2-2; D gene uncertain. Per germline, CDR1 LNHDA and CDR2 SQIVND (reference sequence). Trimming shortened V by 7 bases and J by 5 bases, and 14 bases separated the two germline ends. The CDR3 totals 14 residues. Here the CDR3 DNA reads TGTGCCAGTAAAGTAGCTGTACAAACCGGGGAGCTGTTTTTT. Translated, it gives CASKVAVQTGELFF.

The CDR3 here is CAWGGLALSDTQYF. In nucleotides, the CDR3 is TGTGCCTGGGGGGGACTAGCTCTTTCAGATACGCAGTATTTT. This chain uses TRBV30 with TRBJ2-3; 9 bases align to TRBD2. The CDR3 is 14 residues long. Germline loops: CDR1 GTSNPN, CDR2 SVGIG (reference sequence). J lost 4 bases, V lost 5 bases, and 7 bases had no gene match.

This clone was picked up many times. V gene TRBV4-3 combines with J gene TRBJ1-2; 8 bases fit TRBD1. The CDR3 covers 20 residues. After removal of 1 base from V and 3 bases from J, the junction contained 19 bases not matched to a gene. The V gene's germline CDR1 is LGHNA and CDR2 YSLEER. The CDR3 DNA reads TGCGCCAGCAGCCAAGTTAGATCTCCTATCTCAGGGGGCATAGACTATGGCTACACCTTC. The encoded protein is CASSQVRSPISGGIDYGYTF.

There are a few counts of this clone. Other DNA sequences in this specimen translate into the identical CDR3. V usage is TRBV29-1 and J usage is TRBJ1-1; D ambiguous. The V end was cut by 6 bases, the J end by 1 base, with 9 bases between. This CDR3 is 12 amino acids long. CDR1 is SQVTM, CDR2 ANQGSEA, per germline. This chain's CDR3 is CSVRVGNTEAFF. In DNA form, the CDR3 reads TGCAGCGTGAGGGTGGGGAACACTGAAGCTTTCTTT. Filled out from reference TRBV29-1 and TRBJ1-1, the complete variable domain reads SAVISQKPSRDICQRGTSLTIQCQVDSQVTMMFWYRQQPGQSLTLIATANQGSEATYESGFVIDKFPISRPNLTFSTLTVSNMSPEDSSIYLCSVRVGNTEAFFGQGTRLTVV.